This T cell receptor (beta chain) was profiled in a study of OX40 agonist ivuxolimab in advanced cancers. Notes on the study in general: Still undetermined is the antigen specificity of the expanded peripheral T cells.

The CDR3 extends over 16 amino acids. CDR1 and CDR2 (germline): MDHEN, SYDVKM. Unmatched junction bases numbered 12, after V lost 6 bases and J lost 5 bases. Clones were read by immunoSEQ multiplex PCR, and TCRdb kept only the in-frame ones, dropping some. The data show some 80,000 clones, with over 85% seen just once and more than 4.5% held by the top ten. In the case of this clone: What it recognizes is unknown.

This receptor was identified in an adult with an advanced solid tumor such as melanoma, head and neck, liver or kidney cancer. The chain combines TRBV28 with TRBJ1-4; TRBD1 matches 7 bases. The source material was CD4+ or CD8+ T cells sorted from blood, sampled in a trial of the OX40 agonist ivuxolimab. This CDR3 is CASSTHLGTANEKLFF. Written as DNA, the CDR3 is TGTGCCAGCAGCACTCATCTCGGGACAGCGAATGAAAAACTGTTTTTT.